These 8 T cell receptor beta chains originate from one sample sequenced in a study of T cells in Graves' hyperthyroidism and ophthalmopathy. The TCR beta CDR3 regions underwent amplification using RNA transcripts as the source. HTBI primers were the set used in a first-round RT-PCR of the TCR CDR3. TCRdb recomputed calls from the multiplex PCR reads with MiXCR, one row per CDR3 protein. Of approximately 220,000 distinct CDR3 sequences in the sample, around 19% were seen once. The material sequenced was blood. Receptors were obtained from a man aged 35-49 years with Graves' hyperthyroidism.

This clonotype has ten or more counts. The gene calls are TRBV10-3 and TRBJ2-3; D may be TRBD2 (5 bases). The CDR3 is 16 amino acids. CDR1 and CDR2 from the germline V gene are ENHRY and SYGVKD. The V gene lost 7 bases and the J gene lost 0 bases, with 17 bases spanning the gap. This chain's CDR3 is CAITPGGGSSTDTQYF. The CDR3, as DNA: TGTGCCATCACGCCAGGTGGCGGGTCTAGCACAGATACGCAGTATTTT.

This clonotype showed up many times. The chain links TRBV20-1 to TRBJ1-6; 9 nucleotides line up with TRBD1. V gave up 4 bases and J gave up 10 bases; unmatched junction bases: 8. This CDR3 has 14 amino acids. CDR1 DFQATT and CDR2 SNEGSKA come from the germline V gene (reference sequence). The CDR3 bases are TGCAGTGCTACCACGGGACAGGGTGGGTCACCCCTCCACTTT. This translates into CSATTGQGGSPLHF.

This clonotype came up many times. This sequence joins TRBV7-9 and TRBJ2-4; 7 nucleotides match TRBD2. The germline gives CDR1 SEHNR, CDR2 FQNEAQ (reference sequence). V lost 3 bases to trimming and J lost 8 bases; unmatched junction nucleotides: 10. The CDR3 consists of 15 residues. Here the CDR3 reads CASSLTSWEDHIQYF. CDR3 nucleotide sequence: TGTGCCAGCAGCTTGACTAGCTGGGAGGACCACATTCAGTACTTC.

This clonotype was detected many times. V gene TRBV5-1 combines with J gene TRBJ1-2; D unclear. Germline lookup yields CDR1 SGHRS and CDR2 YFSETQ. V was clipped by 0 bases and J by 6 bases, with 12 bases between them. CDR3 size: 14 residues. The CDR3 spells CASSLGYRPDGYTF. The CDR3 bases are TGCGCCAGCAGCTTGGGCTATCGTCCAGATGGCTACACCTTC.

The sample holds a few counts of this clonotype. The genes are TRBV28 and TRBJ2-1; D unclear. This CDR3 comprises 12 residues. V lost 4 bases to trimming and J lost 7 bases, with 8 bases between them. Germline V gene lookup returns CDR1 MDHEN and CDR2 SYDVKM. The CDR3 spells CASSWVQNEQFF. DNA of the CDR3: TGTGCCAGCAGTTGGGTACAAAATGAGCAGTTCTTC.

The V and J genes are TRBV7-2 and TRBJ2-2; TRBD2 aligns across 10 bases. V was pared by 4 bases and J by 9 bases, with 11 bases of the junction left unmatched. The germline gives CDR1 SGHTA, CDR2 FQGNSA. This CDR3 spans 16 amino acids. CDR3 residues: CASSSGVAGGSWELFF. CDR3 sequence (DNA): TGTGCCAGCAGCTCAGGCGTAGCGGGGGGCTCTTGGGAGCTGTTTTTT.

This clonotype was recorded at least ten times. The chain links TRBV20-1 to TRBJ1-4; D gene unclear. Germline CDR1 and CDR2: DFQATT and SNEGSKA (reference sequence). The V end was cut by 2 bases, the J end by 5 bases, with 6 bases between. The CDR3 extends over 12 amino acids. The CDR3 loop is CSARQENEKLFF. The DNA of the CDR3 is TGCAGTGCTAGACAGGAGAATGAAAAACTGTTTTTT.

This clonotype was seen at least ten times. The chain couples TRBV2 to TRBJ2-1; D unclear. Trimming removed 2 bases from V and 9 bases from J, with 8 bases in between. The CDR3 is 12 amino acids. Germline loops: CDR1 SNHLY, CDR2 FYNNEI. This CDR3 is CASSERPAEQFF. The CDR3 DNA reads TGTGCCAGCAGTGAACGGCCCGCTGAGCAGTTCTTC. The full variable domain, in which reference TRBV2 and TRBJ2-1 provide the parts outside the CDR3, is EPEVTQTPSHQVTQMGQEVILRCVPISNHLYFYWYRQILGQKVEFLVSFYNNEISEKSEIFDDQFSVERPDGSNFTLKIRSTKLEDSAMYFCASSERPAEQFFGPGTRLTVL.